A single sample gave rise to the 13 T cell receptor beta chains below, sequenced in a study of neurological immune-mediated disorders. In TCRdb, the 5' RACE reads were re-called with MiXCR into one record per CDR3 protein. Of tens of thousands of distinct CDR3 sequences detected, less than 5.5% appear once; the ten largest clones hold under 7.5%. The sequenced sample was PBMCs. All receptors derive from a man aged 25 to 40 with multiple sclerosis.

This clonotype has at least ten counts. V is TRBV5-1 and J is TRBJ2-6; D call uncertain. The CDR3 is made up of 14 amino acids. CDR1 and CDR2 (germline): SGHRS, YFSETQ. The ends were cut back, 2 bases at V and 4 bases at J, with 7 bases in the middle. The CDR3 reads CASSLATGANVLTF. CDR3 nucleotides: TGCGCCAGCAGCTTAGCCACAGGGGCCAACGTCCTGACTTTC.

This clonotype was seen many times. This rearrangement joins TRBV5-1 to TRBJ1-1; 7 bases are shared with TRBD1. The junction had 4 bases not matched to a gene; V was cut back by 2 bases and J by 0 bases. This CDR3 region has 15 residues. Germline CDR1 SGHRS, CDR2 YFSETQ. The CDR3, as DNA: TGCGCCAGCAGCTTCCGGGACAGTTTGAACACTGAAGCTTTCTTT. The encoded protein is CASSFRDSLNTEAFF.

This clonotype was observed many times. The CDR3 sequence is CASRGSNQPQHF. DNA of the CDR3: TGTGCCAGCAGGGGTAGCAATCAGCCCCAGCATTTT. The chain has TRBV4-2 and TRBJ1-5; D uncertain. CDR3 length equals 12 residues. The ends were cut back, 6 bases at V and 0 bases at J, with 3 bases in the middle. Germline V lookup: CDR1 LGHNA, CDR2 YNFKEQ.

On this clonotype: One end of the junction varies from germline; a read error may be responsible. V gene TRBV12-3 or TRBV12-4 combines with J gene TRBJ1-5, with D uncertain. The CDR3 extends over 14 amino acids. CDR3 sequence reads: CASSLRYRNQPQNF. The CDR3 bases are TGTGCCAGCAGTTTACGATATCGCAATCAGCCCCAGAATTTT.

This clonotype appeared many times. This chain uses TRBV29-1 with TRBJ2-5; 8 bases agree with TRBD2. The germline CDR1 and CDR2 sequences are SQVTM and ANQGSEA. J lost 3 bases, V lost 5 bases, and 5 bases had no gene match. The length of the CDR3 is 13 residues. The CDR3 DNA reads as TGCAGCGTTCGTCCGGGAGGGAAAGAGACCCAGTACTTC. Translating gives CSVRPGGKETQYF.

This clonotype was counted at least ten times. The V call is TRBV5-1, the J call TRBJ1-5, with D possibly TRBD1 on 5 matching bases. Germline V CDR1 and CDR2: SGHRS, YFSETQ. V lost 4 bases and J 7 bases, leaving 18 bases between the germline ends. The CDR3 is 15 amino acids. CDR3 sequence: CASSPLAGGGQPQHF. The CDR3 DNA reads as TGCGCCAGCAGCCCCCTCGCGGGGGGAGGCCAGCCCCAGCATTTT.

This clonotype has only a few counts. The chain couples TRBV5-1 to TRBJ1-1; D unclear. Trimming cost V 0 bases and J 5 bases, with 17 bases left between them. The CDR3 contains 16 residues. Germline CDR1 SGHRS, CDR2 YFSETQ. The CDR3 is CASSLEGFSVGTEAFF. The CDR3 bases are TGCGCCAGCAGCTTGGAGGGATTTAGCGTGGGGACTGAAGCTTTCTTT.

As regards this clonotype: Possible read error: a much larger clone is one base away. V gene TRBV5-6 combines with J gene TRBJ1-1; 8 bases agree with TRBD1. CDR1 is SGHDT, CDR2 YYEEEE, per germline. The CDR3 extends over 15 amino acids. V lost 5 bases and J lost 5; bases outside the gene matches: 11. The CDR3 loop is CASRGSDRGGTEAFF. The CDR3 region has the DNA TGTGCCAGCAGGGGGAGTGACAGGGGAGGTACTGAAGCTTTCTTT. Together with reference TRBV5-6 and TRBJ1-1, the CDR3 gives the full variable domain: DAGVTQSPTHLIKTRGQQVTLRCSPKSGHDTVSWYQQALGQGPQFIFQYYEEEERQRGNFPDRFSGHQFPNYSSELNVNALLLGDSALYLCASRGSDRGGTEAFFGQGTRLTVV.

This clonotype turned up a few times. The chain recombines TRBV4-1 with TRBJ1-3; TRBD1 matches 7 bases. The V segment lost 0 bases and the J segment 4 bases; nucleotides outside the gene matches: 15. The germline gives CDR1 MGHRA, CDR2 YSYEKL. The length of the CDR3 is 19 residues. The CDR3 DNA sequence: TGCGCCAGCAGCCAAGATCCGGCCCGTACCGGGACAGCCGGAAACACCATATATTTT. It is translated as CASSQDPARTGTAGNTIYF.

This clonotype came up a few times. The rearrangement joins TRBV5-6 to TRBJ2-7; D is uncertain. Germline V gene lookup returns CDR1 SGHDT and CDR2 YYEEEE. The CDR3 loop spans 15 amino acids. V gave up 4 bases and J gave up 0 bases, with 14 bases separating them. The CDR3 sequence: CASSNAGISSYEQYV. DNA of the CDR3: TGTGCCAGCAGCAATGCTGGAATAAGCTCCTACGAGCAGTACGTC.

This clonotype was seen more than once but under ten times. The gene calls are TRBV3-1 and TRBJ2-1; no firm D call. The V end was cut by 0 bases, the J end by 5 bases, with 8 bases between. Germline V lookup: CDR1 LGHDT, CDR2 YNNKEL (reference sequence). CDR3 length equals 14 residues. The CDR3 loop reads CASSQDPINNEQFF. The CDR3 nucleotides read TGTGCCAGCAGCCAAGATCCCATAAACAATGAGCAGTTCTTC.

In its sample, this clonotype was seen many times. The V and J genes are TRBV5-5 and TRBJ1-4, with no clear D. Germline V gives CDR1 SGHKS, CDR2 YYEKEE (reference sequence). V was trimmed by 3 bases and J by 14 bases, leaving 20 bases between them. The CDR3 has 14 residues. CDR3 amino acids: CASSYPDAGQRLFF. The CDR3 DNA reads as TGTGCCAGCAGCTACCCGGACGCCGGTCAACGCCTGTTTTTT.

This clonotype has ten or more counts. V gene TRBV18 combines with J gene TRBJ1-1; 7 nucleotides agree with TRBD1. The CDR3 contains 15 residues. The germline CDR1 and CDR2 sequences are KGHSH and LQKENI. Trimming at V came to 6 bases and at J to 2 bases, leaving 9 bases not matched to a gene. The CDR3 nucleotides are TGTGCCAGCTCGCCTACAGGGGATCCCAACACTGAAGCTTTCTTT. Amino acid sequence: CASSPTGDPNTEAFF.